This T cell receptor beta chain was recorded in a study of T cell responses to AZD1222 COVID-19 vaccine (dated by TCRdb to the early 2020s). General notes on the study: AZD1222 recipients with second doses at about 4 weeks or about 12 weeks were pooled, because spike-specific TCR depth and breadth did not differ between schedules. TCR sequencing covered 230 to 250 trial participants: 200 to 220 given two doses of AZD1222 and 26 given two doses of MenACWY control vaccine. Trial participants were enrolled by age into 18-55, 56-69 and 70-plus year subgroups, with around 140, 26 and 57 TCR-sequenced participants respectively. Here is what the overall study found, with its caveats: Participants were mostly white British, with more females than males. The authors suggested clonal diversity may have been underestimated. Conclusions about previously exposed vaccinees were limited because only a handful of AZD1222 recipients were SARS-CoV-2 seropositive at baseline. Because no day 14 peak-response samples were available, the repertoires could be characterized only after the peak T cell response. The 56-69-year group was small, and its depth increase did not reach significance, likely because of low power. Epitopes outside the regions mutated in the B.1.351 and B.1.1.7 variants were reportedly recognized by nearly half of the unique spike-specific TCRs. After two AZD1222 doses, both the breadth and the depth of spike-specific TCRs were significantly higher than at day 0 and than in MenACWY recipients. Vaccine-associated CD4 TCRs spanned the whole spike protein, with dominant responses in regions 160-218 and 743-854.

This clone was seen more than once but under ten times. This receptor's antigen is unknown. Nothing much larger sits one base from this clone, and base qualities are not available. Sequences SGHRS (CDR1) and YFSETQ (CDR2) are obtained from the germline V gene. Inclusive of the bounding cysteine and phenylalanine, the CDR3 is 14 residues long. Only the CDR3 portion is preserved as DNA: 42 bases, with reading frame beginning at the first base. Ends trimmed: V by 0 bases, J by 9 bases; bases unmatched to a gene: 6. The time point label on this specimen signifies: baseline before first vaccination. Vaccinee samples were obtained from the UK trials COV001 and COV002, which included a single-blind randomized controlled phase 2/3 trial of AZD1222 (ChAdOx1 nCoV-19) in healthy adults. Trial participant PBMC samples were collected at day 0 and day 28 after the second dose for TCRbeta chain sequencing. The CDR3 regions of human TCRbeta chains were subjected to immunosequencing. For the original study's pipeline: TCRs in the repertoires were matched against a reference library of SARS-CoV-2-specific TCRs that had been generated with the MIRA antigen-specificity platform. Breadth was defined as the fraction of unique TCRs that were SARS-CoV-2-associated, and depth was defined as the fraction of total T cells that were SARS-CoV-2-associated. Each spike-specific TCR was assigned to its reactive spike region and to a CD4 or CD8 class using the MIRA data. Log10-transformed breadth and depth values were compared by one-way ANOVA with Sidak's multiple comparisons tests. TCRdb took over this immuneACCESS table, retaining in-frame rearrangements with V and J assigned. Such tables are incomplete; in checked studies, under half of the missing clones stem from an unresolved V gene, and the remainder is unexplained. V and J calls and clone size are as listed in that table; D and trimming were resolved from the DNA. The sample records 200,000 or so clones, approximately 90% of which are singletons. The ten top clones hold 6.1% of the sample.

This specimen was peripheral blood, taken on day 0 of AZD1222 vaccination. The receptor was isolated from an adult in good health. The receptor chain draws on TRBV5-1 and TRBJ1-1, and 9 bases in between align with TRBD1. The nucleotide sequence is TGCGCCAGCAGCTTGGGACACAGGGGGCGTCAAGCTTTCTTT. It encodes CASSLGHRGRQAFF.